The clone carrying this TCR beta chain was observed a single time. The target antigen is unknown. Trimming left V 4 bases short and J 6 bases short, with 12 bases between. This CDR3 is 13 amino acids long. Germline values: CDR1 LNHDA, CDR2 SQIVND (reference sequence). The record originates from a study of Ad26.COV2.S vaccination and SARS-CoV-2 variants. General observations from the study: There was a possibility that the TCR breadth and depth analyses underestimated total T cell responses. Spike-specific TCR breadth was greater after Ad26.COV2.S than placebo.

The table came from immunoSEQ multiplex PCR; TCRdb's copy has only in-frame clones and leaves some out. The sample consists of hundreds of thousands of clones, approximately 92% of them appearing once. Indicated treatment: 15 to 20 received Ad26.COV2.S at low or high dose, single or two shots; roughly five received placebo; per-sample allocation not given. The samples were gathered on day 63 after the first injection of vaccine or placebo. This chain connects TRBV19 to TRBJ2-5, with D possibly being TRBD1 (6 bases). Sequenced material: peripheral blood, taken in a trial of Ad26.COV2.S vaccine versus placebo. The TCR sequence derives from a person aged 18 to 59 who received the Ad26.COV2.S COVID-19 vaccine or a placebo. CDR3 coding DNA: TGTGCCAGTAGTAAGGGGGTCGGGAAGACCCAGTACTTC. It translates to CASSKGVGKTQYF.